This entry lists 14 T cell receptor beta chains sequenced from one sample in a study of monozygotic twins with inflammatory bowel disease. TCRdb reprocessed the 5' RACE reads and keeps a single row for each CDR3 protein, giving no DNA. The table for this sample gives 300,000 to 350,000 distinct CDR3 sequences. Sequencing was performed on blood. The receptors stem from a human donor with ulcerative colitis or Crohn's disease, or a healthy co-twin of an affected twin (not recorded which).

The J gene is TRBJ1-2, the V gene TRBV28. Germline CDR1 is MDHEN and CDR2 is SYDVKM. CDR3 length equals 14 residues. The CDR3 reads CASSPPGGNYGYTF.

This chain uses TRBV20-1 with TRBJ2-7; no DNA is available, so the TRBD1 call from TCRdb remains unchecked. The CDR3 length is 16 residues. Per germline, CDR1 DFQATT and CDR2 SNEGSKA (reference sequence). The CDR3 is CSASKGGGGPSYEQYF.

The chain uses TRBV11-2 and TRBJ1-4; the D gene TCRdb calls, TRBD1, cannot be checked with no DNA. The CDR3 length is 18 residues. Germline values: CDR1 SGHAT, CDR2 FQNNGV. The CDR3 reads CASTLWGSGLATNEKLFF.

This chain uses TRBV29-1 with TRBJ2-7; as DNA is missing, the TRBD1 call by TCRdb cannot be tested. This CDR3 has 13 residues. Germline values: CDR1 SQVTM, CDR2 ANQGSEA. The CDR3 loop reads CSVDGQGWGEQYF.

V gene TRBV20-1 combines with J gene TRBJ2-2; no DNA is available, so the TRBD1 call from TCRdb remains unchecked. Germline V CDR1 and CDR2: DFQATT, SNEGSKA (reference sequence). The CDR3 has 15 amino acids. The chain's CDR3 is CSARGGEPLTGELFF.

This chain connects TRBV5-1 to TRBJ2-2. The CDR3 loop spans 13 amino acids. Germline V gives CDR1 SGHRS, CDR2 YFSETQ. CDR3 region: CASYSLNTGELFF.

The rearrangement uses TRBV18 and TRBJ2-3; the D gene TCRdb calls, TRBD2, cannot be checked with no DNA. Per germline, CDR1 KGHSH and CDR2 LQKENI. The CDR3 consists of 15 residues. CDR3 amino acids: CASSSRAFPTDTQYF.

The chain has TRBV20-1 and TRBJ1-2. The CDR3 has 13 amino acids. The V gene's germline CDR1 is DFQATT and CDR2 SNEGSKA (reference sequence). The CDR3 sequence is CSAANDGNYGYTF.

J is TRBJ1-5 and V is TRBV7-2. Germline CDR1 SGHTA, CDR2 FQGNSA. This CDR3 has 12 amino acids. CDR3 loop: CASSSADGPQHF. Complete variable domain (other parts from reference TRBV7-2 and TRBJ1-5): GAGVSQSPSNKVTEKGKDVELRCDPISGHTALYWYRQSLGQGLEFLIYFQGNSAPDKSGLPSDRFSAERTGGSVSTLTIQRTQQEDSAVYLCASSSADGPQHFGDGTRLSIL.

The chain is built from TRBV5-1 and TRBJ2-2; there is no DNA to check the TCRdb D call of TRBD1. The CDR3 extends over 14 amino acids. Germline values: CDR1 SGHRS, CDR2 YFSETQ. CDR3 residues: CASSLEGDTGELFF.

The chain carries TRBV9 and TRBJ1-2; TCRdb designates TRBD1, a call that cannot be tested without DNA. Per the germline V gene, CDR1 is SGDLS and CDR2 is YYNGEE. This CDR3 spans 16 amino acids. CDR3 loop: CASSANPGTGNWGYTF.

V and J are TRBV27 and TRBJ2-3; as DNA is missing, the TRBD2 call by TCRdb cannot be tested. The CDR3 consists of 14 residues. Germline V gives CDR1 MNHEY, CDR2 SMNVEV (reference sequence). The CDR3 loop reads CASSLVGVFGTQYF.

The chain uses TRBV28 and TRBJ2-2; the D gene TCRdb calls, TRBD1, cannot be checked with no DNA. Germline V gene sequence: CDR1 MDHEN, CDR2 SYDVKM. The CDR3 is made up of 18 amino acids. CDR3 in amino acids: CASSLDPWRGPSTGELFF. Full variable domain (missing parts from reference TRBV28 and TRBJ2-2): DVKVTQSSRYLVKRTGEKVFLECVQDMDHENMFWYRQDPGLGLRLIYFSYDVKMKEKGDIPEGYSVSREKKERFSLILESASTNQTSMYLCASSLDPWRGPSTGELFFGEGSRLTVL.

This CDR3 reads CASSSTGRELFF. The rearrangement uses TRBV6-2 or TRBV6-3 and TRBJ2-2; the D gene TCRdb calls, TRBD1, cannot be checked with no DNA. This CDR3 has 12 residues. Germline CDR1 reads MNHEY; CDR2 reads SVGEGT.